This paragraph reports one T cell receptor beta chain. What antigen it recognizes has not been identified. No much larger clone exists at a distance of one base, and base qualities are not known. The library was built by means of the immunoSEQ multiplex PCR assay. A mixture of 60 forward primers for TCR Vbeta segments and 13 reverse primers for TCR Jbeta segments was used in the multiplex PCR. A multiplex PCR assay on genomic DNA amplified the CDR3 region of rearranged TCR beta genes. On the Illumina HiSeq System, the amplified TCR beta libraries were sequenced as 87-base-pair reads. In the paper's pipeline: Across the 670 or so repertoires, a later analysis counted tens of millions of unique TCR beta chains, some 11 million of which were shared by at least two donors. To remove PCR and sequencing errors, raw reads were error-corrected and collapsed into unique sequences using a nearest-neighbor algorithm that merged closely related sequences. Alignment of CDR3 sequences to IMGT reference sequences was used to assign V, D and J gene segments. For a sequence to be retained, a match of at least six nucleotides to both a V gene segment and a J gene segment was required. A rearrangement counted as productive if the CDR3 had no stop codons and remained in frame with V and J, and every other rearrangement counted as non-productive. Following IMGT convention, CDR3 was defined as the stretch from the second conserved V-encoded cysteine to the conserved J-encoded phenylalanine. The earlier analysis of roughly 590 of the donors excluded sequences that lacked an unambiguous match to a single V gene segment. An earlier analysis of 450 to 650 of the donors called V segments functional above 56.7% productive rearrangements and segregating when the between-donor standard deviation exceeded 5%. A statistical classification framework was built to diagnose cytomegalovirus status from the catalog of TCR beta chain sequences. In a later analysis, V and J genes were assigned by comparing TCR nucleotide sequences against IMGT/GENE-DB human TR gene sequences. A later analysis assigned CDR3 sequences and most-parsimonious VDJ recombination scenarios with the TCRdist pipeline. In a later analysis, every TCR beta chain was defined by the combination of its CDR3 amino acid sequence and its V-gene family, and reads without a unique V-gene family were dropped. To address suspected cross-contamination and a sequencing artifact, a later analysis removed some 620 highly shared, low-generation-probability nucleotide sequences. A later analysis calculated a clonal expansion index for each public chain from normalized within-repertoire ranks of inferred template counts. Generation probabilities in a later analysis came from a VDJ recombination model fitted to out-of-frame rearrangements, and those results were checked against IGoR. A later analysis scored TCR-TCR, TCR-HLA and TCR-CMV co-occurrence with hypergeometric tests, applying a repertoire-size bias correction to TCR pairs. In a later analysis, false discovery rates were estimated by permuting HLA or CMV assignments 20 times. A later analysis grouped co-occurring TCRs with DBSCAN, adding TCRdist sequence similarity when clustering within HLA-allele-positive subsets. Repertoires with fewer than 30,000 or more than 120,000 public chains, plus five repertoires with anomalous nucleotide sharing, were excluded from co-occurrence clustering. In its TCRdb copy, this immuneACCESS table keeps in-frame sequences only and misses some clones. Where compared with another copy, unresolved V genes explain less than half of these, and the others have no known cause. D and trimming come from the DNA, and the V and J calls and clone size come from that table. For this sample there are around 150,000 clones; about 80% appear just once. Approximately 1.3% of the sample rests with the top ten.

V ends up 5 bases short and J 7 bases short, with an unmatched junction base count of 11. The CDR3 runs 16 residues from the cysteine to the phenylalanine. Only the CDR3 region is kept as DNA, spanning 48 bases read in frame from base 1. CDR1 and CDR2 are read off the germline V gene as SGHVS and FQNEAQ. This sample stems from a study of cytomegalovirus exposure and HLA in healthy donors (dated by TCRdb to 2016 to 2017). Turning to the overall study: According to an earlier analysis of 550 to 700 of the donors, roughly 180 million T cells yielded roughly 110 million unique TCR beta sequences and less than 300 Gb of sequence data. Roughly 300 gigabases of sequencing data and 70 million to 100 million unique TCR sequences made up an early release that covered fewer than 650 HLA-typed donors. Of the 300 to 500 genotyped donors, more than 75% were placed in the genetic ancestry cluster associated with self-reported Caucasian donors. The study aimed to test whether cataloging public T cell receptors could reveal signatures of past pathogen exposure. The T cell repertoires of 666 subjects were profiled by immunosequencing and related to cytomegalovirus serostatus. A separate validation cohort of roughly 110 different subjects was used in addition to the roughly 670-subject first cohort. To predict cytomegalovirus infection status, the study combined high-throughput TCR immunosequencing, statistical association of individual TCRs with disease status, and machine learning. A later analysis re-examined previously published TCR beta repertoires from roughly 650 donors and added high-resolution HLA genotyping to investigate patterns of TCR occurrence. The later analysis used no new phenotypic data to find candidate immune exposures, relying instead on TCR beta sequences and their occurrence across donors. An earlier analysis of more than 450 of the donors used high-throughput TCR beta sequencing to judge whether each TCR beta V gene segment behaved as functional or pseudogenic. Donor age, sex, ethnicity and CMV serostatus were collected together with the repertoire data. A later genetic analysis used genome-wide SNP genotypes for about 65% of the 666 donors, treating that subset as a discovery cohort. All discovery cohort repertoires had been generated using a single sequencing platform. Both class I and class II loci were covered by HLA typing, at four-digit resolution. The number of typed donors differed by locus: about 620-630 for A, B, C, DRB1 and DQB1; 500 to 550 for DQA1; 606 for DPA1; and 450 to 480 for DPB1. Several DR-DQ haplotypes were treated as single units for association and clustering because of strong linkage in the cohort. Among roughly 400 genotyped donors of the cohort, an average of roughly 230,000 unique TCR beta nucleotide sequences was sequenced per donor, of which about 18% were non-productive.

The cohort comprised around 690 healthy bone marrow donors. At the time of sampling, all cohort members were nominally healthy, though unrecorded immune exposures were likely present. The donor was CMV seropositive and was included in the group of 270 or so seropositive cohort members. Every donor gave a peripheral blood sample, and the peripheral blood mononuclear cells from that sample were used for TCR beta sequencing. Genomic DNA extraction from the blood cell samples was performed with the Qiagen DNeasy Blood Extraction Kit. Study-wide findings and limitations: V-gene and J-gene trimming of TCR beta chains was associated with a missense DCLRE1C variant in a later genetic analysis, and the association was replicated in an independent cohort. A further reported finding was that TCR beta sequences accurately predicted the HLA-A and HLA-B alleles for most subjects in the first cohort. In a later analysis, HLA-associated TCR beta chains showed more clonal expansion and lower generation probabilities than non-associated chains that were equally common. A later genetic analysis reported fewer N-insertions in productive TCRs among donors in an Asian-associated ancestry cluster than the roughly 700-donor mean. A later analysis found that TCR association rates varied across HLA loci, with DRB1 alleles showing the most associated TCRs and HLA-C alleles the fewest. A later analysis associated roughly 17,000 TCR beta sequences with specific HLA alleles at a false discovery rate of 0.05. Correlated functional status among segregating V segments might be attributable to linkage disequilibrium, but an unknown experimental factor could not be ruled out. Because HLA typing was missing for some donors at each locus, association tests included only the typed subset. Three of the identified cytomegalovirus-associated TCR beta chains were confirmed in vitro to be specific for cytomegalovirus antigens. Most TCR sequences were observed very rarely across donors, whereas some public TCRs were present in many individuals. When HLA alleles, especially DR and DQ, strongly co-occurred, TCR associations were difficult to assign to individual alleles. In an earlier analysis of under 600 of the donors, most TCR beta V segments were observed in productive rearrangements about 87% or about 30% of the time, broadly matching IMGT annotations. For the cohort, immune exposure information was limited to CMV serostatus. The earlier analysis of 587 of the donors excluded some 15 rarely observed V segments, including chromosome 9 orphons, because counts were too low. The sequencing pipeline was judged likely to have produced a cluster of highly shared sequence variants as a technical artifact. In the study, some 160 TCR beta chains were listed as associated with cytomegalovirus. The authors suggested that the approach could potentially be extended to other disease states and immunological phenotypes. Sequencing depth was assumed to be roughly uniform across donors in the presence/absence analyses, though that assumption may not hold. The classifier was reported to diagnose cytomegalovirus status with high specificity and sensitivity in both the original and validation cohorts. Because the 87-base-pair reads could not distinguish some IMGT-functional V segments, including TRBV6-2 and TRBV6-3, those segments were excluded. In this cohort, only TCR beta chains were sequenced, and detectable features were limited by the absence of alpha or paired-chain data. According to a later analysis, parvovirus B19, influenza, CMV and Epstein-Barr virus appeared linked to several top co-occurrence clusters. In a later analysis, most CMV-associated TCR beta chains were found to appear HLA-restricted, with HLA associations seemingly driven largely by CMV exposure.

The sequence links TRBV7-8 to TRBJ1-2, with TRBD1 matching 12 junction bases. The sequence was obtained from a man between 25 and 39 years old in good health and CMV-seropositive. Sequencing was done on a sample of PBMCs. The DNA reads as follows: TGTGCCAGCAGCCCTCAACCGGGACAGGGGGCTAGTGGCTACACCTTC. It specifies CASSPQPGQGASGYTF.